These 4 T cell receptor beta chains share one sample of origin, sequenced in a study of STAT3 mutations in large granular lymphocyte leukemia (dated by TCRdb to between 2018 and 2021). The library was generated by the immunoSEQ multiplex PCR assay. TCRdb mirrors the immuneACCESS table, restricted to in-frame sequences. Some clones are absent from its copies; in checked studies, under half trace to an unresolved V gene, and the reason for the others is unknown. The sample profile shows about 1,900 clones; around two thirds of them were found once. Approximately 83% of the sample is in the top ten clones. These TCRs are of unknown antigen specificity. Results the study describes overall, beyond this receptor: All T-LGLL patients had at least one immunodominant TCRbeta clonotype, and roughly half had multiple immunodominant subclonotypes.

Sequenced: peripheral blood mononuclear cells. The receptors were sampled from a man aged 55 to 70 with T-cell large granular lymphocyte leukemia. Some clones in this sample may be carry-over from other donors' samples. The age is the age at diagnosis.

This clone showed up just a few times. The chain carries TRBV27 and TRBJ2-1; D is undetermined. CDR3 length: 15 residues. The V gene lost 2 bases and the J gene lost 2 bases, with 10 bases spanning the gap. Germline V gene lookup returns CDR1 MNHEY and CDR2 SMNVEV (reference sequence). The CDR3 bases are TGTGCCAGCAGTTTACGACCGAGCCCCTACAATGAGCAGTTCTTC. This sequence encodes CASSLRPSPYNEQFF.

This clone has just one count. The chain links TRBV7-9 to TRBJ1-2, with TRBD1 matching 12 bases. This CDR3 is built from 14 residues. The J segment lost 3 bases and the V segment lost 6 bases, leaving 2 bases of the junction unmatched. The germline V gene encodes CDR1 SEHNR and CDR2 FQNEAQ (reference sequence). CDR3 DNA sequence: TGTGCCAGCAGGGGACAGGGGGCCTACTATGGCTACACCTTC. Encoded protein: CASRGQGAYYGYTF.

This chain joins TRBV6-1 and TRBJ1-6, with 7 bases lining up with TRBD1. The CDR3 is made up of 14 amino acids. With V trimmed by 6 bases and J by 11 bases, 10 bases remained unmatched. CDR1 and CDR2 (germline): MNHNS, SASEGT. The CDR3 sequence is CASSQGQLTTPLHF. Written as DNA, the CDR3 is TGTGCCAGCAGCCAGGGACAGCTCACCACACCCCTCCACTTT.

The sample holds a few counts of this clone. The chain joins TRBV18 to TRBJ2-7, with D perhaps matching TRBD1 (5 bases). The CDR3 loop spans 17 amino acids. The V gene lost 4 bases and the J gene lost 1 base, with 20 bases spanning the gap. Germline-derived CDR1 and CDR2 are KGHSH and LQKENI. CDR3 protein: CASSQVWTSFLSYEQYF. The CDR3 coding sequence is TGTGCCAGCTCACAGGTCTGGACATCGTTCCTTTCCTACGAGCAGTACTTC. The full variable domain, with the rest looked up from reference TRBV18 and TRBJ2-7, is NAGVMQNPRHLVRRRGQEARLRCSPMKGHSHVYWYRQLPEEGLKFMVYLQKENIIDESGMPKERFSAEFPKEGPSILRIQQVVRGDSAAYFCASSQVWTSFLSYEQYFGPGTRLTVT.